Included here is one T cell receptor beta chain sequence, with context. Assignment of participants to cohorts was predicated upon participant-reported clinical history. The sample comes from a study of blood T cell repertoires in COVID-19. Generated by immunoSEQ multiplex PCR, the TCRdb table keeps only in-frame clones and is missing some. Among hundreds of thousands of clones, roughly 87% were seen once, and the ten largest hold roughly 1%. Per germline, CDR1 SNHLY and CDR2 FYNNEI. V lost 5 bases and J lost 7, with 12 bases in between. The CDR3 consists of 13 residues. The origin of this receptor is a woman aged 25 to 39 who had recovered from COVID-19. Specimen: PBMCs or T cells enriched from blood (not recorded which). The chain combines TRBV2 with TRBJ2-1; D perhaps matches TRBD2 (5 bases). CDR3: CASSNLPGNEQFF. The CDR3 DNA sequence: TGTGCCAGCAGTAATCTCCCGGGGAATGAGCAGTTCTTC.